Below are 32 T cell receptor beta chains sequenced from a single sample in a study of CD8 T cells in Susac syndrome. Reverse transcription of about 0.5 to 1 ug RNA used random hexamers. TCRdb re-derived calls from the immunoSEQ multiplex PCR reads in MiXCR, one entry per CDR3 protein. The sample contains about 120,000 distinct CDR3 sequences, 94% of which appear only once. The sequenced sample was CD4+ T cells from PBMCs. Receptors originate from a human donor in good health.

This chain uses TRBV19 with TRBJ2-7, with 10 bases matching TRBD2. The germline CDR1 and CDR2 sequences are LNHDA and SQIVND (reference sequence). The CDR3 contains 14 residues. Trimming removed 10 bases from V and 2 bases from J; junction bases left unmatched: 8. CDR3 DNA sequence: TGTGCCACCAAGATCCTAGCGGGAGCCTACGAGCAGTACTTC. It yields the protein CATKILAGAYEQYF.

The chain has TRBV29-1 and TRBJ2-7, with D possibly being TRBD1 (8 bases). The V gene lost 1 base and the J gene lost 2 bases, with 18 bases spanning the gap. Germline assignment: CDR1 SQVTM and CDR2 ANQGSEA. The CDR3 consists of 16 residues. The CDR3 region is CSVEVQGGTRTYEQYF. The CDR3 nucleotides read TGCAGCGTTGAAGTACAGGGGGGGACAAGGACCTACGAGCAGTACTTC.

The chain combines TRBV7-2 with TRBJ2-5; TRBD2 is a possible D gene (6 bases). The germline V gene has CDR1 SGHTA and CDR2 FQGNSA. The CDR3 totals 15 residues. V was trimmed by 3 bases and J by 0 bases, leaving 11 bases between them. The CDR3 spells CASSLGTLYQETQYF. The CDR3 nucleotides are TGTGCCAGCAGCTTGGGGACTCTGTACCAAGAGACCCAGTACTTC.

The chain carries TRBV19 and TRBJ2-2, with a tentative D call TRBD2 (7 bases). The CDR3 loop spans 17 amino acids. V was trimmed by 6 bases and J by 2 bases, leaving 19 bases between them. CDR1 and CDR2 from the germline V gene are LNHDA and SQIVND (reference sequence). In DNA, the CDR3 is TGTGCCAGTAGCACCTTTGGGGGGGCGCGTAACACCGGGGAGCTGTTTTTT. Amino acid sequence: CASSTFGGARNTGELFF.

The rearrangement uses TRBV29-1 and TRBJ2-1; 10 bases align to TRBD2. CDR3 size: 16 residues. CDR1 and CDR2 from the germline V gene are SQVTM and ANQGSEA. After removal of 2 bases from V and 7 bases from J, the junction contained 11 bases not matched to a gene. The DNA of the CDR3 is TGCAGCGTTGAACCTAGCGGGAGCCTTATGGGTAATGAGCAGTTCTTC. The encoded protein is CSVEPSGSLMGNEQFF.

The chain couples TRBV7-8 to TRBJ2-3; 12 bases agree with TRBD2. V shed 4 bases and J 1 base; nucleotides not matched to a gene: 6. Germline CDR1 SGHVS, CDR2 FQNEAQ. The CDR3 contains 17 residues. DNA for the CDR3: TGTGCCAGCAGCTCTAGCGGGAGGGCCGGGGGCACAGATACGCAGTATTTT. This encodes CASSSSGRAGGTDTQYF.

The chain employs TRBV3-1 and TRBJ1-5; D is perhaps TRBD1 (5 bases). Germline loops: CDR1 LGHDT, CDR2 YNNKEL (reference sequence). This CDR3 is 15 amino acids long. The V end was cut by 2 bases, the J end by 10 bases, with 18 bases between. The DNA for the CDR3 is TGTGCCAGCAGCCAACAGCCGGACACCGGCGTCCCCCAGCATTTT. Amino acid sequence: CASSQQPDTGVPQHF.

This rearrangement joins TRBV28 to TRBJ2-7; D may match TRBD1 or TRBD2 (5 bases each). CDR1 and CDR2 (germline): MDHEN, SYDVKM. This CDR3 spans 13 amino acids. V was shortened by 5 bases and J by 4 bases, with 12 bases between the two germline ends. The CDR3 DNA is TGTGCCAGCAGTAGGGACCCTAGATACGAGCAGTACTTC. Translation gives CASSRDPRYEQYF.

CDR3 DNA: TGCAGTGCCGACGAGGGGGGATTCTCCTACGAGCAGTACTTC. Translating gives CSADEGGFSYEQYF. The rearrangement joins TRBV20-1 to TRBJ2-7, with D perhaps given as TRBD1 or TRBD2 (6 bases each). V was cut by 6 bases and J by 0 bases, with 15 bases left in between. The CDR3 consists of 14 residues. Germline CDR1 reads DFQATT; CDR2 reads SNEGSKA (reference sequence).

The chain has TRBV7-8 and TRBJ1-2; D uncertain. The CDR3 extends over 14 amino acids. The V end lost 1 base, the J end lost 7 bases, and 13 bases lay between the germline ends. CDR1 and CDR2 from the germline V gene are SGHVS and FQNEAQ. CDR3 DNA sequence: TGTGCCAGCAGCTTAGGCCCAGGCCCACGTGGCTACACCTTC. Translation: CASSLGPGPRGYTF.

The V gene is TRBV7-2, the J gene TRBJ2-1, with D hard to call. Trimming cost V 6 bases and J 9 bases, with 9 bases left between them. The length of the CDR3 is 11 residues. Germline V gene sequence: CDR1 SGHTA, CDR2 FQGNSA. The CDR3 DNA follows: TGTGCCAGCAGTTACTGGGGTGAGCAGTTCTTC. This encodes CASSYWGEQFF. Full variable domain (missing parts from reference TRBV7-2 and TRBJ2-1): GAGVSQSPSNKVTEKGKDVELRCDPISGHTALYWYRQSLGQGLEFLIYFQGNSAPDKSGLPSDRFSAERTGGSVSTLTIQRTQQEDSAVYLCASSYWGEQFFGPGTRLTVL.

This chain links TRBV7-2 with TRBJ2-7; tentatively, D is TRBD1 (6 bases). CDR1 is SGHTA, CDR2 FQGNSA, per germline. Between the trimmed V and J ends, which lost 5 bases and 0 bases, there was a span of 11 bases. This CDR3 spans 14 amino acids. CDR3 in DNA: TGTGCCAGCAGCACTAGACAGGACTCCTACGAGCAGTACTTC. Its protein product is CASSTRQDSYEQYF.

This clonotype was seen just once. This sequence joins TRBV3-1 and TRBJ2-3; D gene ambiguous. The germline V and J ends were trimmed by 0 bases and 4 bases, with 8 bases remaining between them. This CDR3 has 14 residues. The germline gives CDR1 LGHDT, CDR2 YNNKEL (reference sequence). CDR3 region: CASSQDTTADTQYF. The CDR3 DNA is TGTGCCAGCAGCCAAGATACAACCGCAGATACGCAGTATTTT.

The V gene is TRBV7-2, the J gene TRBJ1-5; D perhaps matches TRBD1 (5 bases). From germline, CDR1 is SGHTA and CDR2 FQGNSA. The CDR3 length is 14 residues. V lost 5 bases and J lost 4, with 12 bases in between. The CDR3 DNA follows: TGTGCCAGCAGCCAATTGACAGTTAATCAGCCCCAGCATTTT. This sequence encodes CASSQLTVNQPQHF.

The chain links TRBV27 to TRBJ1-6; 10 bases match TRBD1. V was clipped by 3 bases and J by 7 bases; unmatched bases: 6. The CDR3 extends over 16 amino acids. Germline V gives CDR1 MNHEY, CDR2 SMNVEV (reference sequence). Written as DNA, the CDR3 is TGTGCCAGCAGTTTCTCCCGGACAGGGGGGAATTCACCCCTCCACTTT. It yields the protein CASSFSRTGGNSPLHF.

The rearrangement joins TRBV6-1 to TRBJ2-6, with D perhaps matching TRBD1 or TRBD2 (5 bases each). The CDR3 totals 16 residues. Between the trimmed V and J ends, which lost 5 bases and 0 bases, there was a span of 11 bases. Germline assignment: CDR1 MNHNS and CDR2 SASEGT. The CDR3 sequence is CASSKGRYSGANVLTF. Here the CDR3 DNA reads TGTGCCAGCAGTAAGGGACGGTACTCTGGGGCCAACGTCCTGACTTTC.

The CDR3 DNA reads TGCAGTGCTAGAGGATTATTAGGGGAGAGGGGAGATGGCTACACCTTC. It specifies CSARGLLGERGDGYTF. This sequence joins TRBV20-1 and TRBJ1-2; a weak D match, TRBD1 (5 bases). CDR3 size: 16 residues. The V end lost 1 base, the J end lost 6 bases, and 21 bases lay between the germline ends. CDR1 DFQATT and CDR2 SNEGSKA come from the germline V gene (reference sequence).

This chain uses TRBV5-1 with TRBJ1-2; 8 bases line up with TRBD1. The germline CDR1 and CDR2 sequences are SGHRS and YFSETQ. CDR3 length: 12 residues. V gave up 3 bases and J gave up 8 bases; unmatched junction bases: 3. The CDR3 is CASSWGQDGYTF. CDR3 sequence (DNA): TGCGCCAGCAGCTGGGGACAGGACGGCTACACCTTC.

J is TRBJ2-5 and V is TRBV27; 12 nucleotides match TRBD2. The length of the CDR3 is 16 residues. The germline V gene has CDR1 MNHEY and CDR2 SMNVEV (reference sequence). V was clipped by 3 bases and J by 5 bases; unmatched bases: 7. The CDR3 spells CASSFRLAGARETQYF. In nucleotides, the CDR3 is TGTGCCAGCAGTTTCAGACTAGCGGGAGCGCGGGAGACCCAGTACTTC.

The chain carries TRBV7-9 and TRBJ2-7; D not resolved. The ends were cut back, 2 bases at V and 0 bases at J, with 11 bases in the middle. Germline V gives CDR1 SEHNR, CDR2 FQNEAQ (reference sequence). This CDR3 comprises 15 residues. CDR3 loop: CASSLMGTTSYEQYF. The CDR3 bases are TGTGCCAGCAGCTTAATGGGAACAACCTCCTACGAGCAGTACTTC. Based on the CDR3 plus reference TRBV7-9 and TRBJ2-7, the full variable domain is DTGVSQNPRHKITKRGQNVTFRCDPISEHNRLYWYRQTLGQGPEFLTYFQNEAQLEKSRLLSDRFSAERPKGSFSTLEIQRTEQGDSAMYLCASSLMGTTSYEQYFGPGTRLTVT.

The chain carries TRBV3-1 and TRBJ2-3; D may be TRBD2 (5 bases). There are 11 residues in the CDR3. Germline CDR1 reads LGHDT; CDR2 reads YNNKEL (reference sequence). The ends were cut back, 4 bases at V and 8 bases at J, with 7 bases in the middle. The CDR3 reads CASSPGSTQYF. The CDR3 nucleotides are TGTGCCAGCAGCCCGGGAAGTACGCAGTATTTT.

The J gene is TRBJ2-5, the V gene TRBV6-5, with 8 positions matching TRBD1. The V gene's germline CDR1 is MNHEY and CDR2 SVGAGI. This CDR3 contains 15 residues. Germline trimming cut 6 bases from V and 7 bases from J; bases unmatched to any gene: 13. CDR3 coding DNA: TGTGCCAGCAGCCCGACAGGGGTACGGTCAAGGACCCAGTACTTC. Residues: CASSPTGVRSRTQYF.

J is TRBJ1-2 and V is TRBV5-1; 7 bases map to TRBD1. The V gene's germline CDR1 is SGHRS and CDR2 YFSETQ. This CDR3 is 15 amino acids long. The V segment lost 1 base and the J segment 2 bases; nucleotides outside the gene matches: 5. The CDR3 here is CASSLSDRRNYGYTF. CDR3 bases: TGCGCCAGCAGCTTGTCGGACAGGAGAAACTATGGCTACACCTTC.

The chain joins TRBV14 to TRBJ2-1, with 9 bases that match TRBD2. Germline V CDR1 and CDR2: SGHDN, FVKESK. The CDR3 runs 14 residues. The V and J ends lost 5 bases and 6 bases, in that order; junction bases with no gene match: 5. The CDR3 sequence: CASSGGTSLNEQFF. Written as DNA, the CDR3 is TGTGCCAGCAGCGGAGGGACTAGCCTCAATGAGCAGTTCTTC.

This clonotype was detected only a few times. The CDR3 protein is CASSSWDLYNEQFF. The CDR3 nucleotides are TGTGCCAGCAGCTCTTGGGACCTCTACAATGAGCAGTTCTTC. The gene calls are TRBV7-9 and TRBJ2-1; D might be TRBD1 or TRBD2, each matching 5 bases. The CDR3 is 14 amino acids. The V gene's germline CDR1 is SEHNR and CDR2 FQNEAQ (reference sequence). V was shortened by 4 bases and J by 3 bases, with 10 bases between the two germline ends.

The rearrangement joins TRBV5-1 to TRBJ1-2, with a tentative D call TRBD1 (5 bases). V dropped 0 bases and J dropped 3 bases, with 21 bases sitting between them. This CDR3 has 18 amino acids. The V gene's germline CDR1 is SGHRS and CDR2 YFSETQ. This CDR3 reads CASSLEGPGQRFDYGYTF. CDR3 nucleotide sequence: TGCGCCAGCAGCTTGGAGGGCCCAGGGCAGCGGTTTGACTATGGCTACACCTTC.

Only one count was recorded for this clonotype. The rearrangement uses TRBV11-2 and TRBJ2-7; D not certain. The length of the CDR3 is 14 residues. The germline V and J ends were trimmed by 3 bases and 2 bases, with 11 bases remaining between them. Germline V gene sequence: CDR1 SGHAT, CDR2 FQNNGV. The CDR3 region has the DNA TGTGCCAGCAGCTTCGGAGATAGCCCCTACGAGCAGTACTTC. It translates to CASSFGDSPYEQYF.

V gene TRBV7-8 combines with J gene TRBJ2-1; 9 positions match TRBD2. The V gene's germline CDR1 is SGHVS and CDR2 FQNEAQ. V shed 5 bases, J shed 2 bases, and the junction held 16 bases outside the gene matches. The CDR3 is 19 amino acids. CDR3 nucleotides: TGTGCCAGCAGCACCTCTTTACCGGGACTAGCACCCGCCTACAATGAGCAGTTCTTC. Amino acids: CASSTSLPGLAPAYNEQFF.

The CDR3 region is CASSPDGRSNQPQHF. In DNA, the CDR3 is TGTGCCAGTAGTCCCGACGGCCGCAGCAATCAGCCCCAGCATTTT. The V call is TRBV19, the J call TRBJ1-5; D is uncertain. V was shortened by 5 bases and J by 1 base, with 12 bases between the two germline ends. CDR3 length: 15 residues. CDR1 is LNHDA, CDR2 SQIVND, per germline (reference sequence).

The genes are TRBV3-1 and TRBJ1-5; 10 bases agree with TRBD1. Germline assignment: CDR1 LGHDT and CDR2 YNNKEL (reference sequence). This CDR3 contains 16 residues. V shed 0 bases and J 7 bases; nucleotides not matched to a gene: 6. CDR3 in amino acids: CASSQDSTGGSQPQHF. The DNA for the CDR3 is TGTGCCAGCAGCCAAGATTCGACAGGGGGCTCGCAGCCCCAGCATTTT.

J is TRBJ1-4 and V is TRBV29-1; 7 nucleotides line up with TRBD1. Germline V gene sequence: CDR1 SQVTM, CDR2 ANQGSEA. This CDR3 region has 15 residues. With 0 bases clipped from V and 4 bases from J, the junction kept 5 bases outside the gene matches. CDR3 bases: TGCAGCGTTGAAGATAGAAGGGGGCTTAATGAAAAACTGTTTTTT. Its translation: CSVEDRRGLNEKLFF. The full variable domain, with the rest looked up from reference TRBV29-1 and TRBJ1-4, is SAVISQKPSRDICQRGTSLTIQCQVDSQVTMMFWYRQQPGQSLTLIATANQGSEATYESGFVIDKFPISRPNLTFSTLTVSNMSPEDSSIYLCSVEDRRGLNEKLFFGSGTQLSVL.

The chain joins TRBV29-1 to TRBJ2-5; 7 nucleotides line up with TRBD1. The length of the CDR3 is 13 residues. CDR1 is SQVTM, CDR2 ANQGSEA, per germline. V trimming: 7 bases; J trimming: 7 bases; junction bases outside the gene matches: 12. The CDR3 region is CSAFRDSRGTQYF. CDR3 nucleotide sequence: TGCAGCGCATTCCGGGACAGCCGCGGGACCCAGTACTTC.